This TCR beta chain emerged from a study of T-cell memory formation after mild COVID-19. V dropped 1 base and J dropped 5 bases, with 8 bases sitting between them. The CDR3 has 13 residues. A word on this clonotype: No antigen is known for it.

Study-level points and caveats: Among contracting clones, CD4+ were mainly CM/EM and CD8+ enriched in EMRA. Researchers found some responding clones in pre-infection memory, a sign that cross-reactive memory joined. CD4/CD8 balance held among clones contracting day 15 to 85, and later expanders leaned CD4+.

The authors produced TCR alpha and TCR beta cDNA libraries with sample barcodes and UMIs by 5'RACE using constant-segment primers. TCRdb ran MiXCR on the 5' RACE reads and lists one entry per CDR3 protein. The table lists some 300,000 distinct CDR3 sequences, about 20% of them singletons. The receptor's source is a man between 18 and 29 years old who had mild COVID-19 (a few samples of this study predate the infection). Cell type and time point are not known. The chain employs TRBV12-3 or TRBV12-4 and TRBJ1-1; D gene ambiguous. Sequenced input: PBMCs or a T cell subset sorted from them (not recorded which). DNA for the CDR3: TGTGCCAGCAGTTTAGGGGCGGCGACTGAAGCTTTCTTT. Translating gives CASSLGAATEAFF.